This T cell receptor (beta chain) was sequenced during a study of blood T cells in healthy people across ages. Primed by a sample-barcoded 5' primer and a J-beta primer mix, a second PCR proceeded for about 6 to 11 cycles. TCRdb analysed the 5' RACE reads with MiXCR anew, one entry per CDR3 protein. The sample carries hundreds of thousands of distinct CDR3 sequences, roughly 48% recorded once. Study results and caveats: Versus aged donors, long-lived donors had higher diversity and more naive CD4+ cells.

Isolated PBMCs totaled at least 6.5 million in each sample. This CDR3 has 17 residues. The germline CDR1 and CDR2 sequences are MNHNY and SVGAGI (reference sequence). As to this clonotype: Its antigen is unidentified. The junction differs from germline at one of its ends, possibly a read error.

Sequencing was performed on blood. The chain uses TRBV6-6 and TRBJ1-2; no reliable D call. This clonotype was obtained from a man at least 80 years old in good health. The CDR3 region has the DNA TGTGCCGGCAGTTACCCCAACCCGACCGGGAGAGCCTATGACTACACCTTC. It specifies CAGSYPNPTGRAYDYTF.